The 28 T cell receptor beta chains below come from one sample, sequenced in a study of PD-1 blockade in classical Hodgkin lymphoma. The data were produced by immunoSEQ multiplex PCR, yet TCRdb's version contains in-frame clones alone and is incomplete. The data hold about 16,000 clones, with about 93% observed a single time. The time point: newly diagnosed, previously untreated cHL patient sample. The sequenced sample consisted of peripheral blood mononuclear cells (PBMCs). These receptors were taken from a human donor with classical Hodgkin lymphoma.

The chain joins TRBV10-3 to TRBJ2-2, with 14 bases fitting TRBD2. This CDR3 spans 16 amino acids. V lost 8 bases and J lost 5; bases outside the gene matches: 7. Germline V gene data show CDR1 as ENHRY and CDR2 as SYGVKD. In nucleotides, the CDR3 is TGTGCCATCGGAGGGACTAGCGGGAGAGGTACCGGGGAGCTGTTTTTT. This codes for CAIGGTSGRGTGELFF.

The V and J genes are TRBV2 and TRBJ2-1; 7 bases map to TRBD1. The germline CDR1 and CDR2 sequences are SNHLY and FYNNEI. V was clipped by 6 bases and J by 14 bases; unmatched bases: 7. There are 11 residues in the CDR3. The CDR3 nucleotides read TGTGCCAGCAGGCTGAACACAGGGGAGTTCTTC. It yields the protein CASRLNTGEFF.

The chain links TRBV7-9 to TRBJ2-1, with 15 positions matching TRBD2. CDR3 size: 16 residues. The trim removed 4 bases at V and 5 bases at J, leaving 3 bases unmatched. Germline V gene data show CDR1 as SEHNR and CDR2 as FQNEAQ (reference sequence). The CDR3 coding sequence is TGTGCCAGCAGCTCCGGGACTAGCGGGAGGAACAATGAGCAGTTCTTC. Residues: CASSSGTSGRNNEQFF. Full variable domain (remainder filled in from reference TRBV7-9 and TRBJ2-1): DTGVSQNPRHKITKRGQNVTFRCDPISEHNRLYWYRQTLGQGPEFLTYFQNEAQLEKSRLLSDRFSAERPKGSFSTLEIQRTEQGDSAMYLCASSSGTSGRNNEQFFGPGTRLTVL.

The rearrangement links TRBV19 to TRBJ2-7, with D unresolved. The CDR3 covers 13 residues. Germline V gives CDR1 LNHDA, CDR2 SQIVND (reference sequence). Between the trimmed V and J ends, which lost 3 bases and 7 bases, there was a span of 13 bases. CDR3 loop: CASSISSDKEQYF. The CDR3 bases are TGTGCCAGTAGTATCTCGAGCGATAAAGAGCAGTACTTC.

In DNA form, the CDR3 reads TGCGCCAGCAGCCCAACCGGACAGGCCTACAATGAGCAGTTCTTC. This codes for CASSPTGQAYNEQFF. The chain is built from TRBV4-1 and TRBJ2-1; TRBD1 matches at 7 bases. Germline V CDR1 and CDR2: MGHRA, YSYEKL. This CDR3 spans 15 amino acids. V shed 4 bases and J 2 bases; nucleotides not matched to a gene: 5.

This clone was detected once. The chain combines TRBV19 with TRBJ2-2; D uncertain. Trimming pared 8 bases from V and 0 bases from J, leaving 10 bases between. There are 14 residues in the CDR3. CDR1 and CDR2 from the germline V gene are LNHDA and SQIVND (reference sequence). This CDR3 reads CASRRATNTGELFF. CDR3 in DNA: TGTGCCAGTCGGCGAGCGACGAACACCGGGGAGCTGTTTTTT.

The V call is TRBV25-1, the J call TRBJ2-5, with D possibly TRBD1 on 6 matching bases. Deletions cut 2 bases from V and 2 bases from J, with 9 bases between. The CDR3 length is 14 residues. Germline CDR1 is MGHDK and CDR2 is SYGVNS. DNA of the CDR3: TGTGCCAGCAGTGAAAAGACAGGACAAGAGACCCAGTACTTC. It codes for CASSEKTGQETQYF.

This clone showed up just a few times. Other DNA sequences within the sample encode an identical CDR3. The chain employs TRBV6-4 and TRBJ2-2, with 10 bases aligning to TRBD2. V gave up 5 bases and J gave up 3 bases; unmatched junction bases: 3. The CDR3 covers 15 residues. Germline CDR1 is MRHNA and CDR2 is SNTAGT. CDR3 in DNA: TGTGCCAGCAGTCGGCTAGCGGGGGACACCGGGGAGCTGTTTTTT. Its translation is CASSRLAGDTGELFF.

The chain is built from TRBV1 and TRBJ1-2. TRBV1 is an annotated pseudogene. The CDR3 contains 16 residues. The CDR3 here is CTSSPACVRKTYGYTF. The CDR3 region has the DNA TGCACCAGCAGCCCTGCCTGTGTGCGAAAGACCTATGGCTACACCTTC.

The genes are TRBV25-1 and TRBJ2-3, with unresolved D. This CDR3 contains 17 residues. Germline lookup yields CDR1 MGHDK and CDR2 SYGVNS. The V gene lost 4 bases and the J gene lost 1 base, with 18 bases spanning the gap. CDR3 nucleotide sequence: TGTGCCAGCAGTGGAACTCAGGCCAAAACAGGCACAGATACGCAGTATTTT. This codes for CASSGTQAKTGTDTQYF.

The chain carries TRBV28 and TRBJ1-2, with 7 nucleotides matching TRBD1. CDR3 length equals 13 residues. Germline-derived CDR1 and CDR2 are MDHEN and SYDVKM. Trimming at V came to 10 bases and at J to 4 bases, leaving 9 bases not matched to a gene. CDR3 coding DNA: TGTGCCACTCACATAACAGGGGCCTATGGCTACACCTTC. Encoded protein: CATHITGAYGYTF.

The chain uses TRBV28 and TRBJ2-1; TRBD2 matches at 9 bases. The V gene's germline CDR1 is MDHEN and CDR2 SYDVKM. This CDR3 contains 15 residues. V gave up 6 bases and J gave up 6 bases; unmatched junction bases: 9. The CDR3 reads CASSLGLAGTNEQFF. Here the CDR3 DNA reads TGTGCCAGCAGCCTCGGGCTAGCGGGGACCAATGAGCAGTTCTTC.

The rearrangement joins TRBV30 to TRBJ1-1; TRBD1 might be the D (6 bases). The CDR3 contains 12 residues. The V gene's germline CDR1 is GTSNPN and CDR2 SVGIG (reference sequence). The V gene lost 8 bases and the J gene lost 1 base, with 11 bases spanning the gap. The CDR3 DNA reads TGTGCCCACCACAGGGAGAACACTGAAGCTTTCTTT. As protein: CAHHRENTEAFF.

This sequence joins TRBV11-2 and TRBJ2-4; 12 nucleotides align to TRBD2. The V gene end was trimmed by 5 bases and the J gene end by 7 bases; junction bases not matched to a gene: 15. The CDR3 contains 18 residues. The V gene's germline CDR1 is SGHAT and CDR2 FQNNGV. The CDR3 coding sequence is TGTGCCAGCAGCCTACACTCTAGCGGGAGGGCCCGCTACAACATTCAGTACTTC. Its translation is CASSLHSSGRARYNIQYF. The whole variable domain, filled in from reference TRBV11-2 and TRBJ2-4, reads EAGVAQSPRYKIIEKRQSVAFWCNPISGHATLYWYQQILGQGPKLLIQFQNNGVVDDSQLPKDRFSAERLKGVDSTLKIQPAKLEDSAVYLCASSLHSSGRARYNIQYFGAGTRLSVL.

This rearrangement joins TRBV6-6 to TRBJ1-2; the D gene is possibly TRBD1 (6 bases). Per germline, CDR1 MNHNY and CDR2 SVGAGI (reference sequence). Trimming removed 2 bases from V and 7 bases from J, with 14 bases in between. CDR3 size: 14 residues. The CDR3 loop is CASSYGGRLIGYTF. In DNA, the CDR3 is TGTGCCAGCAGTTACGGGGGGCGCCTCATTGGCTACACCTTC.

This clone was found once. The chain employs TRBV6-4 and TRBJ2-1; the match to TRBD2 covers 8 bases. V shed 8 bases and J 6 bases; nucleotides not matched to a gene: 9. Per germline, CDR1 MRHNA and CDR2 SNTAGT. The CDR3 runs to 14 residues. The CDR3 bases are TGTGCCAGCTCCGCCGGGACTAGTACCAATGAGCAGTTCTTC. It specifies CASSAGTSTNEQFF.

CDR3 sequence reads: CASSEVGLAPYQETQYF. The DNA for the CDR3 is TGTGCCAGCAGTGAAGTGGGGCTAGCGCCGTACCAAGAGACCCAGTACTTC. The V gene is TRBV2, the J gene TRBJ2-5; tentative D call: TRBD2 (6 bases). The V gene's germline CDR1 is SNHLY and CDR2 FYNNEI. The CDR3 spans 17 residues. V gave up 1 base and J gave up 0 bases, with 15 bases separating them.

The CDR3: CASNGGGASGNTIYF. The CDR3 DNA reads as TGTGCCAGCAATGGAGGAGGGGCCTCTGGAAACACCATATATTTT. The chain couples TRBV7-9 to TRBJ1-3, with a tentative D call TRBD1 (5 bases). The V end lost 7 bases, the J end lost 0 bases, and 13 bases lay between the germline ends. Germline V gives CDR1 SEHNR, CDR2 FQNEAQ (reference sequence). The CDR3 loop spans 15 amino acids.

The chain uses TRBV7-9 and TRBJ1-3; no clear D gene. The germline V gene has CDR1 SEHNR and CDR2 FQNEAQ (reference sequence). V gave up 3 bases and J gave up 0 bases, with 9 bases separating them. This CDR3 has 15 amino acids. The CDR3 DNA follows: TGTGCCAGCAGCTTTCCTTTGGCCTCTGGAAACACCATATATTTT. Encoded protein: CASSFPLASGNTIYF.

The chain recombines TRBV25-1 with TRBJ2-7; 8 positions agree with TRBD1. With 4 bases clipped from V and 2 bases from J, the junction kept 7 bases outside the gene matches. The CDR3 sequence is 15 residues long. Germline V gene lookup returns CDR1 MGHDK and CDR2 SYGVNS. CDR3 coding DNA: TGTGCCAGCAGTGGGGACAGGTCCCCAACCTACGAGCAGTACTTC. This sequence encodes CASSGDRSPTYEQYF.

V gene TRBV10-3 combines with J gene TRBJ1-4, with D hard to call. Looked up from germline, CDR1 is ENHRY and CDR2 is SYGVKD. V was cut by 4 bases and J by 5 bases, with 14 bases left in between. The CDR3 totals 15 residues. CDR3 protein: CAISGGREANEKLFF. For the CDR3, the DNA is TGTGCCATCAGTGGGGGTAGGGAGGCAAATGAAAAACTGTTTTTT.

The chain uses TRBV30 and TRBJ1-3, with TRBD1 matching over 8 bases. Looked up from germline, CDR1 is GTSNPN and CDR2 is SVGIG (reference sequence). The ends lost 4 bases at V and 2 bases at J; junction bases unmatched: 16. This CDR3 comprises 18 residues. CDR3 coding DNA: TGTGCCTGGACCGGACAGGGATGGGGAGCTCTGGCTGGAAACACCATATATTTT. Its translation: CAWTGQGWGALAGNTIYF.

The CDR3 sequence is CASRSPPVTYNEQFF. CDR3 DNA sequence: TGTGCAAGTCGCTCCCCCCCCGTAACCTACAATGAGCAGTTCTTC. This rearrangement joins TRBV12-2 to TRBJ2-1; the tabulated D call, TRBD2, remains unverified against the DNA. TRBV12-2 is described as a pseudogene. The CDR3 is made up of 15 amino acids.

This sequence joins TRBV11-2 and TRBJ1-1; 9 bases fit TRBD1. The ends lost 2 bases at V and 0 bases at J; junction bases unmatched: 7. The CDR3 covers 17 residues. The germline V gene has CDR1 SGHAT and CDR2 FQNNGV. CDR3 sequence: CASSLSTGGQLNTEAFF. CDR3 nucleotides: TGTGCCAGCAGCTTAAGCACAGGGGGCCAACTGAACACTGAAGCTTTCTTT.

This rearrangement joins TRBV4-1 to TRBJ2-7, with 11 nucleotides matching TRBD2. The CDR3 loop spans 16 amino acids. The germline gives CDR1 MGHRA, CDR2 YSYEKL. The V segment lost 4 bases and the J segment 2 bases; nucleotides outside the gene matches: 7. The CDR3 spells CASSPQEGLAAYEQYF. The CDR3 bases are TGCGCCAGCAGCCCCCAGGAGGGACTAGCGGCCTACGAGCAGTACTTC.

The J gene is TRBJ2-1, the V gene TRBV5-4; 11 bases agree with TRBD2. The germline V gene has CDR1 SGHNT and CDR2 YYREEE (reference sequence). CDR3 length: 16 residues. The V and J ends lost 3 bases and 6 bases, in that order; junction bases with no gene match: 8. The CDR3 loop reads CASSSEIAGGFNEQFF. The CDR3 bases are TGTGCCAGCAGCTCCGAAATAGCGGGAGGGTTCAATGAGCAGTTCTTC.

CDR3 amino acids: CASSLWPGGDEKLFF. CDR3 DNA: TGTGCCAGCAGCTTATGGCCGGGGGGCGACGAAAAACTGTTTTTT. The rearrangement joins TRBV11-2 to TRBJ1-4, with D perhaps TRBD1 (6 bases). Trimming took 2 bases from V and 8 from J, leaving 15 bases between them. CDR1 and CDR2 (germline): SGHAT, FQNNGV. The CDR3 loop spans 15 amino acids.

V gene TRBV4-1 combines with J gene TRBJ2-5; TRBD1 aligns across 7 bases. Germline assignment: CDR1 MGHRA and CDR2 YSYEKL. There are 14 residues in the CDR3. V dropped 4 bases and J dropped 1; count of bases not matched to a gene: 3. Here the CDR3 DNA reads TGCGCCAGCAGCCCGGGACAGCCCCAAGAGACCCAGTACTTC. It codes for CASSPGQPQETQYF.